The clone carrying this T cell receptor beta chain was counted between two and nine times. Participants came from about 24 US areas, aged roughly 18 to 90 years. Recovery meant two consecutive negative NP/OP PCR tests, professional clearance, or resolved symptoms. CDR1 and CDR2 (germline): LNHDA, SQIVND (reference sequence). Trimming at V came to 3 bases and at J to 1 base, leaving 0 bases not matched to a gene. There are 15 residues in the CDR3. This specimen belongs to a study of blood T cell repertoires in COVID-19. About the research overall: COVID-19 samples from acute and convalescent phases originated in the United States, Italy and Spain.

Assay used: immunoSEQ multiplex PCR; TCRdb lists only in-frame clones, some missing. The sample shows around 170,000 clones, 70% to 85% of them seen only once. J is TRBJ1-4 and V is TRBV19; 9 positions match TRBD1. Sequenced sample: PBMCs or T cells enriched from blood (not recorded which). The clonotype originates from a man in his fifties who had recovered from COVID-19. The DNA of the CDR3 is TGTGCCAGTAGTATGGGACAGGGAACTAATGAAAAACTGTTTTTT. Translating gives CASSMGQGTNEKLFF. The full variable domain, in which reference TRBV19 and TRBJ1-4 provide the parts outside the CDR3, is DGGITQSPKYLFRKEGQNVTLSCEQNLNHDAMYWYRQDPGQGLRLIYYSQIVNDFQKGDIAEGYSVSREKKESFPLTVTSAQKNPTAFYLCASSMGQGTNEKLFFGSGTQLSVL.